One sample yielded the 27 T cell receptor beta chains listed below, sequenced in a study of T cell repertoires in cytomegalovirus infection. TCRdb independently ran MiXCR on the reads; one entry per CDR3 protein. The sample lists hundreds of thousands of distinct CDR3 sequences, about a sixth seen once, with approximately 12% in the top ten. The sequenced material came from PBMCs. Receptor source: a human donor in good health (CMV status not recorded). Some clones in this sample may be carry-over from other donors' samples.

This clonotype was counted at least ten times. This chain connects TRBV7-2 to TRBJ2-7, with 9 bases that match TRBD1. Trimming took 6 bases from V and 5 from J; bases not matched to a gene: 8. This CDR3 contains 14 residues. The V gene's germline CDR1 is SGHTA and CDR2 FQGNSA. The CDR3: CASRPGTGRNEQYF. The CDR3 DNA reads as TGTGCCAGCAGACCCGGGACAGGGAGAAACGAGCAGTACTTC.

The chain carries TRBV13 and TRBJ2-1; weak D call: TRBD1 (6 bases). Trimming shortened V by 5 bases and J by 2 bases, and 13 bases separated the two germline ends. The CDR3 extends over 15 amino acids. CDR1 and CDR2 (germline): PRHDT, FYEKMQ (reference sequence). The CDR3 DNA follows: TGTGCCAGCAGCCCTAGGACAGACCCCTACAATGAGCAGTTCTTC. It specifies CASSPRTDPYNEQFF.

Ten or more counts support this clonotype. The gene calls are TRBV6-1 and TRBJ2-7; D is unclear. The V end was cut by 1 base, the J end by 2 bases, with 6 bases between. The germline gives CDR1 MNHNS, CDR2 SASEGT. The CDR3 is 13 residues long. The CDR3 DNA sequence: TGTGCCAGCAGTGAAGGGCCGACCTACGAGCAGTACTTC. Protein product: CASSEGPTYEQYF.

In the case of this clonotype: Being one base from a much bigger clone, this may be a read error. This chain's CDR3 is CVSSPMTEWYYGYTF. The CDR3 nucleotides are TGTGTCAGCTCACCTATGACAGAATGGTACTATGGCTACACCTTC. The V call is TRBV18, the J call TRBJ1-2, with a tentative D call TRBD1 (5 bases). CDR3 length: 15 amino acids. From germline, CDR1 is KGHSH and CDR2 LQKENI.

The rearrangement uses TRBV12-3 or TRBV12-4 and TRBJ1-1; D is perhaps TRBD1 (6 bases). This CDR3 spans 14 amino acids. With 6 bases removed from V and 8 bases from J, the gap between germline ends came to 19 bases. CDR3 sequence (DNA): TGTGCCAGCAGCTTGGCCCTTGGACAGTTCGAAGCTTTCTTT. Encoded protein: CASSLALGQFEAFF.

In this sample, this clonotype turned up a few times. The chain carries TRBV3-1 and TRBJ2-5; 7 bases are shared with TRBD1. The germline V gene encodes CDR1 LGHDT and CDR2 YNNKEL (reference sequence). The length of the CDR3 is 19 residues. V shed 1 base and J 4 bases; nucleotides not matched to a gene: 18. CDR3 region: CASSQARTTLGGAGETQYF. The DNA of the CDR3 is TGTGCCAGCAGCCAAGCGAGGACGACTTTAGGGGGCGCGGGAGAGACCCAGTACTTC.

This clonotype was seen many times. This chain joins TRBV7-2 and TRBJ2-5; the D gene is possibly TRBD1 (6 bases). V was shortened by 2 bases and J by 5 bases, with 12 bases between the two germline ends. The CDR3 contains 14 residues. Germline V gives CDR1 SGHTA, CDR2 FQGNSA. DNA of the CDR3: TGTGCCAGCAGCTTACGGTGGCAGGGGGAGACCCAGTACTTC. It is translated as CASSLRWQGETQYF.

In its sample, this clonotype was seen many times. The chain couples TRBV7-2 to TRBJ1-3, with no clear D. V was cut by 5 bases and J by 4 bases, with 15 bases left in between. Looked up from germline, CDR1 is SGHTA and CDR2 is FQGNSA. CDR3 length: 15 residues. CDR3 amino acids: CASSTRLASGNTIYF. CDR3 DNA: TGTGCCAGCAGCACCCGATTGGCGTCCGGAAACACCATATATTTT.

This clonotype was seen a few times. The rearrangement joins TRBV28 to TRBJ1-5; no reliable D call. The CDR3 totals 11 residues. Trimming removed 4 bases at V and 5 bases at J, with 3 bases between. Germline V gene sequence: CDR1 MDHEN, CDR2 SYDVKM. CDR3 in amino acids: CASSSYQPQHF. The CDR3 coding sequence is TGTGCCAGCAGTTCCTATCAGCCCCAGCATTTT.

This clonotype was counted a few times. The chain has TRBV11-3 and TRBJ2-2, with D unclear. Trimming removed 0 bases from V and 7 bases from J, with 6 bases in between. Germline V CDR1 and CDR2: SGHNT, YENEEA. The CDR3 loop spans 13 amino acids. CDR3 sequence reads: CASSLDPNGELFF. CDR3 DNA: TGTGCCAGCAGCTTAGATCCGAACGGGGAGCTGTTTTTT.

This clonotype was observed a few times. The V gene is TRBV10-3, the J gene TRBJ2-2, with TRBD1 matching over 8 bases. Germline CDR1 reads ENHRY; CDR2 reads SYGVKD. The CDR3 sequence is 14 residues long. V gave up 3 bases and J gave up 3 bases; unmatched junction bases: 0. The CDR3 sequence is CAISEQGDTGELFF. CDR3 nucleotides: TGTGCCATCAGTGAACAGGGGGACACCGGGGAGCTGTTTTTT.

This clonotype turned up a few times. CDR3 coding DNA: TGTGCCAGCAGCCAAGCCGGGGCCCCTCTAACTAATGGCTACACCTTC. This gives the protein CASSQAGAPLTNGYTF. This chain connects TRBV11-2 to TRBJ1-2; possible D gene TRBD1, 5 bases. This CDR3 has 16 amino acids. V lost 5 bases and J 6 bases, leaving 22 bases between the germline ends. The germline gives CDR1 SGHAT, CDR2 FQNNGV.

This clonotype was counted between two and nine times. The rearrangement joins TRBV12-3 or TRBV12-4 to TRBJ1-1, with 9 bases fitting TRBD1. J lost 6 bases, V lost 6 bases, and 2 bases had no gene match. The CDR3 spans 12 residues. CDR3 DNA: TGTGCCAGCAGACAGGGGGCCCCTGAAGCTTTCTTT. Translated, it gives CASRQGAPEAFF.

The DNA for the CDR3 is TGCAGTGCTAGGCCAGGGCCTAATTCACCCCTCCACTTT. Translated, it gives CSARPGPNSPLHF. The genes are TRBV20-1 and TRBJ1-6; the D gene is possibly TRBD1 (5 bases). Germline V gives CDR1 DFQATT, CDR2 SNEGSKA (reference sequence). The CDR3 has 13 residues. The V end lost 3 bases, the J end lost 6 bases, and 9 bases lay between the germline ends.

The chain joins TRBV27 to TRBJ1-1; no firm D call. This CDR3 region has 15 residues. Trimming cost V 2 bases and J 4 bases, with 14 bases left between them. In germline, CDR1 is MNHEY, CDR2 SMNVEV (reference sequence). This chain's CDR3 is CASSLLREAGTEAFF. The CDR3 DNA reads TGTGCCAGCAGTTTACTTCGCGAGGCAGGCACTGAAGCTTTCTTT.

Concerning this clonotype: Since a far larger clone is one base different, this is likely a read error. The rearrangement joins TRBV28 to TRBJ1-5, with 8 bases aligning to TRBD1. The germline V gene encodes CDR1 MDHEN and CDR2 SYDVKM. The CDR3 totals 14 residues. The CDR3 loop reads CASSPGQGNQPRHF. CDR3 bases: TGTGCCAGCAGTCCTGGACAGGGCAATCAGCCCCGGCATTTT.

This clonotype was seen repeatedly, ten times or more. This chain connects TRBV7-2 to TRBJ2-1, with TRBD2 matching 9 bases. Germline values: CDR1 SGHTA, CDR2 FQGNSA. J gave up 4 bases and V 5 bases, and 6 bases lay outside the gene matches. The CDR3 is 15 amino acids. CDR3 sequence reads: CASSQTLAGYNEQFF. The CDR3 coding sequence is TGTGCCAGCAGCCAAACGCTAGCGGGGTACAATGAGCAGTTCTTC.

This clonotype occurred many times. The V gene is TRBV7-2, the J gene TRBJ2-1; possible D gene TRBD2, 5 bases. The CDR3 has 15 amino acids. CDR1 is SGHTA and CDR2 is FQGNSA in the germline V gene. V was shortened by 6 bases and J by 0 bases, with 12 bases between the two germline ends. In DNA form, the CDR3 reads TGTGCCAGCAGAAAAGGACTGAACTCCTACAATGAGCAGTTCTTC. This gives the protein CASRKGLNSYNEQFF.

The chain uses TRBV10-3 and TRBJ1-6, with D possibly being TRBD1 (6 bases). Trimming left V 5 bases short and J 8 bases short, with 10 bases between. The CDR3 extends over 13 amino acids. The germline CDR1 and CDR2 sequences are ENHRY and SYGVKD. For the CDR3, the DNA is TGTGCCATCAGTCTAAACAGGGATTCACCCCTCCACTTT. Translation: CAISLNRDSPLHF.

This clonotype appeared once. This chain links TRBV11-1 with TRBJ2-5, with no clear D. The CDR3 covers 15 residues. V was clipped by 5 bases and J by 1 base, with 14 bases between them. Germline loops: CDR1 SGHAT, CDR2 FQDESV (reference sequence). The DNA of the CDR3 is TGTGCCAGCAGCCCTCGGTTTGTGGGCCAAGAGACCCAGTACTTC. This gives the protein CASSPRFVGQETQYF.

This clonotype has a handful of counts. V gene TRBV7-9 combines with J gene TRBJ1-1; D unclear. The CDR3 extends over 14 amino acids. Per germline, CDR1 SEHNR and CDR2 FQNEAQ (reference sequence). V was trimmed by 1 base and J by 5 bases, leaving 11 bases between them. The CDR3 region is CASSLVREWTEAFF. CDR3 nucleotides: TGTGCCAGCAGCTTAGTTAGGGAATGGACTGAAGCTTTCTTT.

The CDR3 coding sequence is TGTGCCAGCAGTTACGGGGTTGGCGGGGCCTACGAGCAGTACTTC. Protein sequence: CASSYGVGGAYEQYF. This chain uses TRBV6-5 with TRBJ2-7; a weak D match, TRBD2 (6 bases). This CDR3 spans 15 amino acids. V was trimmed by 2 bases and J by 2 bases, leaving 13 bases between them. The germline CDR1 and CDR2 sequences are MNHEY and SVGAGI.

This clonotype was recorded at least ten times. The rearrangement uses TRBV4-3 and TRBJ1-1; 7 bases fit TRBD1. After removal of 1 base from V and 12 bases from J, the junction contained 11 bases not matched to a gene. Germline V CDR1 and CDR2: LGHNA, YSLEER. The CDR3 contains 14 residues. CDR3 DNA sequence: TGCGCCAGCAGCCAAGGGTGGGGGGACAGTGGTACTTTCTTT. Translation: CASSQGWGDSGTFF.

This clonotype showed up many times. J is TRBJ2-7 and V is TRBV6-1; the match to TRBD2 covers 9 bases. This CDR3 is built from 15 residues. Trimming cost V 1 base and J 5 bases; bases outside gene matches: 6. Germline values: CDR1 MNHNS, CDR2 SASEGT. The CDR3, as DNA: TGTGCCAGCAGTGAAGTGTTTAGCGGGGGAGACGAGCAGTACTTC. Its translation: CASSEVFSGGDEQYF.

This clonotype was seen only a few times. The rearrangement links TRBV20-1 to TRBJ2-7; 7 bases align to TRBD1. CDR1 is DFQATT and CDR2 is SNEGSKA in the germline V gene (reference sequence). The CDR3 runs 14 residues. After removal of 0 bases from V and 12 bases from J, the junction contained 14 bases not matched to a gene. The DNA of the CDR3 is TGCAGTGCTAGAGATCGGGGATCGGACAGGATGATGTACTTC. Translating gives CSARDRGSDRMMYF.

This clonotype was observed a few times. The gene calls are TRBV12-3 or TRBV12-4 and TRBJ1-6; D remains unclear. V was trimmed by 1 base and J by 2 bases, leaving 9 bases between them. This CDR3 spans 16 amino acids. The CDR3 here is CASSLGPDTYNSPLHF. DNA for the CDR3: TGTGCCAGCAGTTTAGGGCCAGACACCTATAATTCACCCCTCCACTTT.

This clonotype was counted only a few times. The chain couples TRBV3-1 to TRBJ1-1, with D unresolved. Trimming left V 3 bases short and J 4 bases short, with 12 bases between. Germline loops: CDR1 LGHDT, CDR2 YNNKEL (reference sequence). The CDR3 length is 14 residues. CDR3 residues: CASSHGSVFTEAFF. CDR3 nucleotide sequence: TGTGCCAGCAGCCACGGGAGCGTTTTCACTGAAGCTTTCTTT.